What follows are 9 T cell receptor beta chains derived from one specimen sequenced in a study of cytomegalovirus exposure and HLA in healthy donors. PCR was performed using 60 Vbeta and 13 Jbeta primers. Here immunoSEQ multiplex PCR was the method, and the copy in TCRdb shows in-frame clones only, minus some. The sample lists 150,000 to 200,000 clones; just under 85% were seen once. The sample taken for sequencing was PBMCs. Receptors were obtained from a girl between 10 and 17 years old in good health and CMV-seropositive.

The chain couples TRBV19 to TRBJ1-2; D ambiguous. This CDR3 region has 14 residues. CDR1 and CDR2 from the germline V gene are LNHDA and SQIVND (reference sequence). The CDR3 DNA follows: TGTATGGCAAATGGCGGAGCCTCTAACTATGGCTACACCTTC. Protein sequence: CMANGGASNYGYTF.

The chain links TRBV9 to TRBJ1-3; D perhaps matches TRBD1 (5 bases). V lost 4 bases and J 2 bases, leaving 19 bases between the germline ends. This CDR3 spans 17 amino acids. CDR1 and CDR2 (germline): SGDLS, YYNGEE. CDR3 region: CASSLRPGGTTGNTIYF. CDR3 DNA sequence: TGTGCCAGCAGCCTTCGTCCCGGGGGAACAACTGGAAACACCATATATTTT.

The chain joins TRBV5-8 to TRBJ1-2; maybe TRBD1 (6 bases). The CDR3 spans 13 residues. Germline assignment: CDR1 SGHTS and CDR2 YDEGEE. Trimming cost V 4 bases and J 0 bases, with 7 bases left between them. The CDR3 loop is CASSRTANYGYTF. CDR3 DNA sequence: TGTGCCAGCAGCCGGACAGCTAACTATGGCTACACCTTC.

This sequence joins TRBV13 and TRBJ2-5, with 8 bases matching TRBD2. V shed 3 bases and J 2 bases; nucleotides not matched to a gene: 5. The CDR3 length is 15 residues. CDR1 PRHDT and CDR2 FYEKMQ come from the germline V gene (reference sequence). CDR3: CASSFKRGGQETQYF. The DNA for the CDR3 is TGTGCCAGCAGCTTCAAACGGGGGGGGCAAGAGACCCAGTACTTC.

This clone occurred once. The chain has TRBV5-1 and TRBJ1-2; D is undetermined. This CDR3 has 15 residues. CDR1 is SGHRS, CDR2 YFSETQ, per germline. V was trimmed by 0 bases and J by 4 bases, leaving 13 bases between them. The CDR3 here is CASSLDSPFSYGYTF. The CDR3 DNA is TGCGCCAGCAGCTTGGACAGCCCCTTTTCCTATGGCTACACCTTC.

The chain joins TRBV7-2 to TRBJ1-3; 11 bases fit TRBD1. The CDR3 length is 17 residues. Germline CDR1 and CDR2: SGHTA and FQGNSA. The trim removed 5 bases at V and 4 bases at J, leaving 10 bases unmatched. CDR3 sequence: CASSLGQGGSAGNTIYF. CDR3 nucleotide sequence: TGTGCCAGCAGCCTGGGACAGGGGGGTTCGGCGGGAAACACCATATATTTT.

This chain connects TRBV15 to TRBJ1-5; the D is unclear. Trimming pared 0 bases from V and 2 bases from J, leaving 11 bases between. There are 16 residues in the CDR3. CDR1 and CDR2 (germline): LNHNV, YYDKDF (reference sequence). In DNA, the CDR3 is TGTGCCACCAGCAGAGATGAACCGCGGGGCAATCAGCCCCAGCATTTT. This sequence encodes CATSRDEPRGNQPQHF.

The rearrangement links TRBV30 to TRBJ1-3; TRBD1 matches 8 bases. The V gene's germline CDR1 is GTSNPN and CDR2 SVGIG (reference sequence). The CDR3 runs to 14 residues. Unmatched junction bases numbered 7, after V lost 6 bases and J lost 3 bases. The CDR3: CACPQGEIGNTIYF. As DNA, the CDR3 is TGTGCCTGTCCACAGGGGGAAATTGGAAACACCATATATTTT. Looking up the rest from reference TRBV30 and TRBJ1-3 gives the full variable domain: SQTIHQWPATLVQPVGSPLSLECTVEGTSNPNLYWYRQAAGRGLQLLFYSVGIGQISSEVPQNLSASRPQDRQFILSSKKLLLSDSGFYLCACPQGEIGNTIYFGEGSWLTVV.

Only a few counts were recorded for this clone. Here the CDR3 DNA reads TGTGCCAGCAATAAACGGGGAAACACTGAAGCTTTCTTT. Translation gives CASNKRGNTEAFF. The chain carries TRBV27 and TRBJ1-1; D is unresolved. This CDR3 comprises 13 residues. Deletions cut 7 bases from V and 2 bases from J, with 11 bases between. Germline-derived CDR1 and CDR2 are MNHEY and SMNVEV (reference sequence).